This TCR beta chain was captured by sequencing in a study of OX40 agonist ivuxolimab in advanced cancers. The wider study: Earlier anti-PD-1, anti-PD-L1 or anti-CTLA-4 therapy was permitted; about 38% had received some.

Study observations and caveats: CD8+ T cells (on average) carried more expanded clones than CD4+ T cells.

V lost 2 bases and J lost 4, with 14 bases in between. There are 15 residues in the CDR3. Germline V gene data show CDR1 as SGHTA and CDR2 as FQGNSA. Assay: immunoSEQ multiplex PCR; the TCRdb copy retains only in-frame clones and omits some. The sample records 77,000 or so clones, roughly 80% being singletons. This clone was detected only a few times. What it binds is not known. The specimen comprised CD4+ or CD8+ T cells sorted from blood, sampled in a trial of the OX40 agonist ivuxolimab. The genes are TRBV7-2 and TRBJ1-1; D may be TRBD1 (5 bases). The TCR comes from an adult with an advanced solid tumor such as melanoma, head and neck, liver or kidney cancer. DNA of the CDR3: TGTGCCAGCAGCTTAAGGGACGCCTTAGGCACTGAAGCTTTCTTT. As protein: CASSLRDALGTEAFF. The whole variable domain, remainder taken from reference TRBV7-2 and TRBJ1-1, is GAGVSQSPSNKVTEKGKDVELRCDPISGHTALYWYRQSLGQGLEFLIYFQGNSAPDKSGLPSDRFSAERTGGSVSTLTIQRTQQEDSAVYLCASSLRDALGTEAFFGQGTRLTVV.